Detailed here is one T cell receptor (beta chain). Its cognate antigen has yet to be identified. No quality values exist for individual bases; no much larger clone is one base distant. Whole blood was collected in K2EDTA tubes by collaborating institutions according to the institutions' own protocols. For TCRbeta analysis, collaborators shipped samples as frozen whole blood, isolated PBMCs, or DNA extracted from either of those sample types. The immunoSEQ Assay, a bias-controlled multiplex PCR, was used to amplify TCRbeta CDR3 regions from genomic DNA. On the study's bioinformatics: The number of nucleated cells in each sample was estimated by amplification of reference gene primers within the assay. To quantify the absolute abundance of each unique TCRbeta CDR3 rearrangement, sequence reads were collapsed and filtered. For each sample, productive Simpson clonality was calculated by taking the square root of Simpson's diversity index across productive rearrangements. TCRdb's version of the immuneACCESS table is confined to in-frame rearrangements and falls short of the full clone set. An unresolved V gene accounts for under half of the shortfall where checked; the remainder is of unknown origin. That table gives V, J and clone size, and the DNA gave D and trimming. This sample holds tens of thousands of clones; around 88% were observed only once. About 8% of the sample goes to the ten largest clones.

V and J are trimmed by 11 bases and 6 bases, and the gene matches miss 15 bases of the junction. Spanning cysteine to phenylalanine, the CDR3 consists of 15 amino acids. Just CDR3 DNA is preserved here, 45 bases in frame from base 1. Sequences ENHRY (CDR1) and SYGVKD (CDR2) are obtained from the germline V gene. The data were obtained in a study of blood T cell repertoires in COVID-19 (dated by TCRdb to the early 2020s). With respect to the entire study: Samples from collaborators originated in the United States, Italy and Spain and spanned both the acute and convalescent phases of COVID-19. The material from the prospective study consisted of cDNA or gDNA derived from T cells, B-cell-depleted T cells, or PBMCs. Deeply sampled blood TCRbeta repertoires from subjects exposed to, actively infected with, or recovered from COVID-19 were included in the dataset. A freely available public database, intended as a resource for researchers studying the immune response to SARS-CoV-2, is where the repertoires were released. Samples were obtained from the ongoing ImmuneRACE study (first 160 participants) and from 1,000 to 1,500 subjects provided by 6 global collaborators. Where available, HLA class I and class II types were taken from metadata supplied by the sample provider and were not determined by assay-based typing. Sample metadata almost always included a de-identified subject ID, COVID-19 status, age in years and sex. The research as a whole found: Clinical and demographic metadata were provided uncurated, with the amount varying by source and participant.

The V gene is TRBV10-3 and the J gene is TRBJ2-3, with TRBD2 matching 9 junction bases. Sequencing was performed on peripheral blood. This TCR was sampled from a woman in her seventies with acute or convalescent COVID-19. The encoded CDR3 is CASTRVSGSSDTQYF. The DNA reads as follows: TGTGCCTCGACTAGGGTTAGCGGGAGTTCCGATACGCAGTATTTT.